The 13 T cell receptor beta chains reported below all come from one sample, sequenced in a study of monozygotic twins with inflammatory bowel disease (dated by TCRdb to about 2019). To prepare the library, 5' RACE was applied. Sequencing was carried out with an Illumina HiSeq 2500. TCRdb reprocessed the raw reads; every CDR3 protein sequence is a single record, and DNA is not supplied. The record for this sample contains over 90,000 distinct CDR3 sequences. The top ten constitute under 2.5% of the sample. Sequencing was performed on blood. All receptors derive from a human donor with ulcerative colitis or Crohn's disease, or a healthy co-twin of an affected twin (not recorded which).

This sequence joins TRBV5-6 and TRBJ2-1; the TRBD1 assignment by TCRdb is unverifiable without DNA. CDR1 is SGHDT and CDR2 is YYEEEE in the germline V gene. The CDR3 runs to 17 residues. CDR3 sequence: CASRGWGARGIYNEQFF.

The genes are TRBV5-4 and TRBJ2-1. This CDR3 spans 13 amino acids. Germline V CDR1 and CDR2: SGHNT, YYREEE (reference sequence). CDR3 amino acids: CASSSGPFNEQFF.

The genes are TRBV7-3 and TRBJ2-1; TCRdb's D gene call, TRBD2, goes unchecked for lack of DNA. Germline V gene lookup returns CDR1 SGHTA and CDR2 FQGTGA. This CDR3 has 15 residues. CDR3 sequence: CASSLAGLEGNEQFF.

V is TRBV29-1 and J is TRBJ2-7; the D call from TCRdb, TRBD1, cannot be confirmed without DNA. The CDR3 consists of 15 residues. CDR1 and CDR2 from the germline V gene are SQVTM and ANQGSEA. The chain's CDR3 is CSVEDEQTGAFEQYF.

This chain uses TRBV7-9 with TRBJ2-1; TCRdb gives TRBD2 as the D gene, but with no DNA this cannot be confirmed. Germline V gives CDR1 SEHNR, CDR2 FQNEAQ (reference sequence). This CDR3 has 14 residues. This chain's CDR3 is CASSFSGRADEQFF.

The rearrangement links TRBV7-2 to TRBJ1-4. Germline V lookup: CDR1 SGHTA, CDR2 FQGNSA. This CDR3 is built from 16 residues. CDR3 loop: CASSLASGLSGEKLFF.

This sequence joins TRBV12-3 or TRBV12-4 and TRBJ2-1. CDR3 length equals 14 residues. The CDR3 sequence: CASSSGRSYNEQFF.

This rearrangement joins TRBV7-3 to TRBJ1-3. This CDR3 has 14 amino acids. The germline gives CDR1 SGHTA, CDR2 FQGTGA. CDR3 loop: CASRIQGSGNTIYF.

The J gene is TRBJ2-1, the V gene TRBV15; TCRdb calls TRBD1, which cannot be checked without DNA. The CDR3 is 16 residues long. Germline V lookup: CDR1 LNHNV, CDR2 YYDKDF (reference sequence). CDR3 region: CATSRDMGPRYNEQFF. The full variable domain, rest sourced from reference TRBV15 and TRBJ2-1, is DAMVIQNPRYQVTQFGKPVTLSCSQTLNHNVMYWYQQKSSQAPKLLFHYYDKDFNNEADTPDNFQSRRPNTSFCFLDIRSPGLGDTAMYLCATSRDMGPRYNEQFFGPGTRLTVL.

The genes are TRBV7-2 and TRBJ2-3; TCRdb picks TRBD1, but there is no DNA to check that call. The CDR3 is 14 residues long. The germline gives CDR1 SGHTA, CDR2 FQGNSA. The CDR3 is CASSLSGGAGTQYF. The whole variable domain, remainder taken from reference TRBV7-2 and TRBJ2-3, is GAGVSQSPSNKVTEKGKDVELRCDPISGHTALYWYRQSLGQGLEFLIYFQGNSAPDKSGLPSDRFSAERTGGSVSTLTIQRTQQEDSAVYLCASSLSGGAGTQYFGPGTRLTVL.

V usage is TRBV5-1 and J usage is TRBJ2-7. Germline V gene data show CDR1 as SGHRS and CDR2 as YFSETQ. The CDR3 is made up of 15 amino acids. The CDR3 sequence is CASSLAASASYEQYF.

The gene calls are TRBV19 and TRBJ2-6. CDR1 and CDR2 from the germline V gene are LNHDA and SQIVND (reference sequence). This CDR3 has 15 amino acids. CDR3 protein: CASSITASGANVLTF.

This CDR3 reads CAWSPSGGWTQYF. The chain is built from TRBV30 and TRBJ2-5; TCRdb outputs TRBD1, but without DNA this stays unchecked. Germline CDR1 reads GTSNPN; CDR2 reads SVGIG (reference sequence). This CDR3 contains 13 residues.